Below are 2 T cell receptor beta chains sequenced from a single sample in a study of T-cell reconstitution after alpha-beta-depleted transplantation in children. Preparation of the TCRbeta library used unique molecular identifiers. TCRdb passed the PCR reads through MiXCR, listing each CDR3 protein once. Of 500,000 to 650,000 distinct CDR3 sequences listed, 10% to 15% were seen once; the top ten hold about 2%. Sample: PBMCs, mostly from graft donor cells, taken 360 days after TCRalphabeta/CD19-depleted stem cell transplant. Source of these receptors: a male patient younger than 18 who had a stem cell transplant for acute myeloid leukemia, so the T cells may come from the graft donor.

In this sample, this clonotype turned up a few times. The chain combines TRBV11-2 with TRBJ2-1; 12 bases fit TRBD2. Losses at the gene ends were 1 base for V and 2 bases for J; bases not matched to a gene: 9. In germline, CDR1 is SGHAT, CDR2 FQNNGV. CDR3 length: 19 residues. CDR3 nucleotide sequence: TGTGCCAGCAGCTTAGGGGCGACGACTAGCGGGAGACCCTACAATGAGCAGTTCTTC. It specifies CASSLGATTSGRPYNEQFF.

The rearrangement joins TRBV24-1 to TRBJ1-6, with TRBD1 matching 9 bases. The CDR3 consists of 16 residues. With V trimmed by 4 bases and J by 6 bases, 6 bases remained unmatched. Germline V gene data show CDR1 as KGHDR and CDR2 as SFDVKD. The CDR3 protein is CATSEHVGQGNSPLHF. The CDR3 nucleotides read TGTGCCACCAGTGAACACGTGGGACAGGGTAATTCACCCCTCCACTTT.